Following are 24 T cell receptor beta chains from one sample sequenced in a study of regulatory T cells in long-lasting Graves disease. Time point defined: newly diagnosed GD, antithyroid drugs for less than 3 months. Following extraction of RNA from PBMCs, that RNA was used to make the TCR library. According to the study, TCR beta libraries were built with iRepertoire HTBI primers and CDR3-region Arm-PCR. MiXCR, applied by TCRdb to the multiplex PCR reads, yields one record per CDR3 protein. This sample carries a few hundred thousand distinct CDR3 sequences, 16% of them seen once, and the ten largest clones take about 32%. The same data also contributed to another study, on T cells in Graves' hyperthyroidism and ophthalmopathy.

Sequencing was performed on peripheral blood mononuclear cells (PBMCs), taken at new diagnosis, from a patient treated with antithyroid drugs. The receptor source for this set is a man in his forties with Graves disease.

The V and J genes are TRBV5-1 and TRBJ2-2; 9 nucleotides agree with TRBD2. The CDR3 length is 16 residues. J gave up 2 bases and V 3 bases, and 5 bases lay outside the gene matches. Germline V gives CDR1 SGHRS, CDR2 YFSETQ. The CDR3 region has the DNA TGCGCCAGCAGCTCATCAGCGGGGGGAAACACCGGGGAGCTGTTTTTT. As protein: CASSSSAGGNTGELFF. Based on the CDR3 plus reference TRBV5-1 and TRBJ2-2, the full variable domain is KAGVTQTPRYLIKTRGQQVTLSCSPISGHRSVSWYQQTPGQGLQFLFEYFSETQRNKGNFPGRFSGRQFSNSRSEMNVSTLELGDSALYLCASSSSAGGNTGELFFGEGSRLTVL.

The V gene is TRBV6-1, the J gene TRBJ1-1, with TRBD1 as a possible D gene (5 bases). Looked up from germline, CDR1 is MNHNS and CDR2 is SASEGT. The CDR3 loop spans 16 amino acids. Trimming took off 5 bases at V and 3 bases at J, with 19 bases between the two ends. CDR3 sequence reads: CASSLTVMGGYTEAFF. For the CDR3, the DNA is TGTGCCAGCAGTCTGACAGTGATGGGAGGGTACACTGAAGCTTTCTTT.

DNA of the CDR3: TGTGCCATCAGTGCGTTGCGGGCCGGGGAGCTGTTTTTT. This encodes CAISALRAGELFF. The gene calls are TRBV10-3 and TRBJ2-2; possibly TRBD2 for D (5 bases). The CDR3 covers 13 residues. The germline gives CDR1 ENHRY, CDR2 SYGVKD. V lost 4 bases and J lost 6, with 9 bases in between.

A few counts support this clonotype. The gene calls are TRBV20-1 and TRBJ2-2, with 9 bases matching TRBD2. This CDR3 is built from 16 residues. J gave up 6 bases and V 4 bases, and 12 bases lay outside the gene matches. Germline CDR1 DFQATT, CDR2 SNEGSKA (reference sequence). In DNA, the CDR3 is TGCAGTGCTACCCCCATAGCGGGGGACGGGGCCGGGGAGCTGTTTTTT. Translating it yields CSATPIAGDGAGELFF.

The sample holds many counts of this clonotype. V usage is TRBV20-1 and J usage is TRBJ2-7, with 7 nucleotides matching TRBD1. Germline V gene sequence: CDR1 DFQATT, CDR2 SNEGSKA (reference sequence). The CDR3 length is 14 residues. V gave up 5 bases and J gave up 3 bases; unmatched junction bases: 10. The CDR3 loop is CSADDRDRDYEQYF. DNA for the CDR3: TGCAGTGCTGACGACCGGGACAGAGACTACGAGCAGTACTTC.

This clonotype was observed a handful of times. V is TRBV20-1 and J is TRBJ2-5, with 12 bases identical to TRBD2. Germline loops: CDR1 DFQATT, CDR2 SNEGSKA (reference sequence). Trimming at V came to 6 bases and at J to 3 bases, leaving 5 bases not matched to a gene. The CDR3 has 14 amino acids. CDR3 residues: CSAPTSGGKETQYF. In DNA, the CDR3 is TGCAGTGCCCCAACTAGCGGGGGGAAAGAGACCCAGTACTTC.

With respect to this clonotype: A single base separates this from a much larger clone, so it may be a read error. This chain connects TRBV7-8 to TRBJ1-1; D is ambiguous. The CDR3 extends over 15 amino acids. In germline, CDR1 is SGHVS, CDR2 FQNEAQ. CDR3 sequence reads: CAGSDLTNGDTEAFF. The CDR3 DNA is TGTGCCGGCAGTGATTTAACAAATGGGGACACTGAAGCTTTCTTT.

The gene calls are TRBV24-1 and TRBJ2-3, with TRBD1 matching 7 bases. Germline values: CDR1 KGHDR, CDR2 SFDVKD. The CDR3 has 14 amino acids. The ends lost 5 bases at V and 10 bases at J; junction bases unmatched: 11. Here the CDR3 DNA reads TGTGCCACCAGTGTCGCGGCCACAGGGGCTCCGCAGTATTTT. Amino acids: CATSVAATGAPQYF.

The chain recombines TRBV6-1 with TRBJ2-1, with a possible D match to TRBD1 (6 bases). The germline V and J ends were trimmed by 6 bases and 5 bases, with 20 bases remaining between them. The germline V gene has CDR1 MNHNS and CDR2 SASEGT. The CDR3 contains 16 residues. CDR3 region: CASSHFDRLYDNEQFF. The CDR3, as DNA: TGTGCCAGCAGCCACTTTGACAGGTTATACGACAATGAGCAGTTCTTC.

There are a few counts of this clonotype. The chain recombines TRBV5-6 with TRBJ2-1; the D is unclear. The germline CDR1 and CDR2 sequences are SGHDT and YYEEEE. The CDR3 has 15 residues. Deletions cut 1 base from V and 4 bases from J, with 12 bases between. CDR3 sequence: CASSLYIGIYNEQFF. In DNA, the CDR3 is TGTGCCAGCAGCTTGTATATAGGGATTTACAATGAGCAGTTCTTC.

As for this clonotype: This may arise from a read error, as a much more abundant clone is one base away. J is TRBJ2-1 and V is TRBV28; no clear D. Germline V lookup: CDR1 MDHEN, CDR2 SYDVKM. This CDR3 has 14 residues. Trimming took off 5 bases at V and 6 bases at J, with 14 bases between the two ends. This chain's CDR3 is CASSRRAAINEQFF. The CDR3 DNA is TGTGCCAGCAGTCGCCGGGCTGCAATCAATGAGCAGTTCTTC.

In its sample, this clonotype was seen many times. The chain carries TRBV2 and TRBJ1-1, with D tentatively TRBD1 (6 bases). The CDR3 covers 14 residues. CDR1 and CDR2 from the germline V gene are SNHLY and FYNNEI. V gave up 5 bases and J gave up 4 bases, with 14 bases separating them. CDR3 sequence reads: CASSSRTAGTEAFF. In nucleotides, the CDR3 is TGTGCCAGCAGTTCGCGGACAGCGGGCACTGAAGCTTTCTTT.

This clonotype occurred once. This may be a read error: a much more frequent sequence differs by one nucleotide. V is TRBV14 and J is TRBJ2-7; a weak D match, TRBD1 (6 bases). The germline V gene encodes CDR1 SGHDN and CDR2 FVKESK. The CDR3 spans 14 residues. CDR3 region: CASGQVAGAYEQYF. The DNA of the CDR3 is TGTGCCAGCGGCCAAGTCGCAGGGGCCTACGAGCAGTACTTC.

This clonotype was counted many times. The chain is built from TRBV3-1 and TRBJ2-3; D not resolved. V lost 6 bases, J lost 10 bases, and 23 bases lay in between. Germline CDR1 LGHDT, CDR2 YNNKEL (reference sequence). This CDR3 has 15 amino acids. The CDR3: CASRALGNPGLPQYF. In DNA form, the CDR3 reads TGTGCCAGCAGGGCCCTAGGTAATCCGGGTTTGCCGCAGTATTTT.

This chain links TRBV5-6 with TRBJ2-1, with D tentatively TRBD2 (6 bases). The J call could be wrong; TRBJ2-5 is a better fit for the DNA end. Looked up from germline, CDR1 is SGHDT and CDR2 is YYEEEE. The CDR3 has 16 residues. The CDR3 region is CASSLGGEASEETQYF. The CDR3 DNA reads TGTGCCAGCAGCTTGGGAGGGGAGGCGAGTGAGGAGACCCAGTACTTC.

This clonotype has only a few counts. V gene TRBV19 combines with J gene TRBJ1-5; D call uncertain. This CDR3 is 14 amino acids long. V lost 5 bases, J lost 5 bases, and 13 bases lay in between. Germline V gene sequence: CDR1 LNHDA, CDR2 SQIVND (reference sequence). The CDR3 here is CASSHRARYQPQHF. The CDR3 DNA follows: TGTGCCAGTAGTCACAGAGCTCGTTATCAGCCCCAGCATTTT.

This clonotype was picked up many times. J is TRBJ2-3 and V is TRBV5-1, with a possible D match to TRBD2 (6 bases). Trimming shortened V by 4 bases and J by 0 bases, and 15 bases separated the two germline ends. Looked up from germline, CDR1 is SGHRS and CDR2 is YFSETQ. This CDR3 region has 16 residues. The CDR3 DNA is TGCGCCAGCAGCCCCGCTTTCCGGGGGAGCACAGATACGCAGTATTTT. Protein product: CASSPAFRGSTDTQYF.

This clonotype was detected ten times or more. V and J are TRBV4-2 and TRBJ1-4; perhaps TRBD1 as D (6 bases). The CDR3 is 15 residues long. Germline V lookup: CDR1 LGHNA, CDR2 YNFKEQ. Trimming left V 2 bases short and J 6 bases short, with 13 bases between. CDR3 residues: CASSQPTGRDEKLFF. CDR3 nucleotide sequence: TGTGCCAGCAGCCAACCTACAGGGAGGGATGAAAAACTGTTTTTT.

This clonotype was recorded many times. The CDR3 coding sequence is TGTGCCAGCAGTTTATCCGTCAAAAACATTCAGTACTTC. Translated: CASSLSVKNIQYF. J is TRBJ2-4 and V is TRBV12-3 or TRBV12-4; D remains unclear. The CDR3 spans 13 residues. With 2 bases removed from V and 3 bases from J, the gap between germline ends came to 5 bases.

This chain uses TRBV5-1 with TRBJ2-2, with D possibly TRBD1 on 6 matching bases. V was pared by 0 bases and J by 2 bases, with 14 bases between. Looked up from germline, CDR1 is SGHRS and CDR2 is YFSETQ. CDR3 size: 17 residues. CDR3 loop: CASSLDPTGTNTGELFF. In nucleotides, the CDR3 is TGCGCCAGCAGCTTGGATCCGACAGGAACAAACACCGGGGAGCTGTTTTTT.

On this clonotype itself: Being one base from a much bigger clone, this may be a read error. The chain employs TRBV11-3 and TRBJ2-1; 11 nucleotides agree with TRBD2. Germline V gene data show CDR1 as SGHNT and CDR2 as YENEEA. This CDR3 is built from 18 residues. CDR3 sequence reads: CASSLFGDTSGGRNGQFF. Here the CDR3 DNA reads TGTGCCAGCAGCTTATTTGGAGATACTAGCGGGGGCAGGAATGGGCAGTTCTTC.

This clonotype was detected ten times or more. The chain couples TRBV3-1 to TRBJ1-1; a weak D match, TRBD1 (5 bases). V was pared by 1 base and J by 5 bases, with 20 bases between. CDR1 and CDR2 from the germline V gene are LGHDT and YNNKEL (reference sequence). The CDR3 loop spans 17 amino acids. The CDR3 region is CASSQGRSGGANTEAFF. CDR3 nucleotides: TGTGCCAGCAGCCAAGGAAGGTCGGGAGGGGCGAATACTGAAGCTTTCTTT.

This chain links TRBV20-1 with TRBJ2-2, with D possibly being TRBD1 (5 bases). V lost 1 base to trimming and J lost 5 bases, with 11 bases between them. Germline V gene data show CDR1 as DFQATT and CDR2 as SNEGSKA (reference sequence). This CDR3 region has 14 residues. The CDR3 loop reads CSARAPAGTGELFF. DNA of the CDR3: TGCAGTGCTAGAGCCCCCGCAGGGACCGGGGAGCTGTTTTTT.

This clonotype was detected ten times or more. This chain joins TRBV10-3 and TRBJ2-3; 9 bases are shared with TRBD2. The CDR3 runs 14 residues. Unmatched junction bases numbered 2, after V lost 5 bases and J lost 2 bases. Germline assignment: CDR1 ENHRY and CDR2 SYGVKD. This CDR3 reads CAISRTSVTDTQYF. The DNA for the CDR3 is TGTGCCATCAGTAGGACTAGCGTCACAGATACGCAGTATTTT.